Listed below are T cell receptor beta chains from one sample, sequenced in a study of lymphopenia after photon versus proton radiotherapy. Some clones are missing from TCRdb's copy, which holds only in-frame ones; the method was immunoSEQ multiplex PCR. The sample carries roughly 23,000 clones, 85% to 90% recorded once. This sample comprised peripheral blood, obtained from a patient treated with proton-based radiotherapy. The receptors originated from a man older than 75 with esophageal cancer. The CDR3 runs from the conserved cysteine through the conserved F or W. Fields, in order: V gene, D gene, J gene, clone size, CDR3 protein, CDR3 DNA. The D gene is left open where the match is weak. A clone size is listed for some rows: how often the clone was seen (once, few, many), or a class if it is expanded.

TRBV30	TRBD2	TRBJ2-5	.	CAWTQRGSSETQYF	TGTGCCTGGACCCAGCGGGGATCCAGTGAGACCCAGTACTTC
TRBV9	TRBD2	TRBJ2-3	once	CASSAYPLAADTQYF	TGTGCCAGCAGCGCTTACCCGCTAGCGGCAGATACGCAGTATTTT
TRBV10-3	.	TRBJ2-5	.	CAISERQEETQYF	TGTGCCATCAGTGAGAGGCAAGAAGAGACCCAGTACTTC
TRBV27	.	TRBJ1-6	.	CASSPPGGPLHF	TGTGCCAGCAGTCCCCCCGGGGGACCCCTCCACTTT
TRBV5-1	.	TRBJ2-7	.	CASSLASSPAGSSYEQYF	TGCGCCAGCAGCTTGGCGTCCTCTCCGGCGGGGAGCTCCTACGAGCAGTACTTC
TRBV5-4	.	TRBJ2-3	once	CASSPESTDTQYF	TGTGCCAGCAGCCCAGAAAGCACAGATACGCAGTATTTT
TRBV2	TRBD2	TRBJ2-1	few	CASSDRDYPYNEQFF	TGTGCCAGCAGTGACCGGGACTATCCCTACAATGAGCAGTTCTTC
TRBV5-4	TRBD1	TRBJ1-2	.	CASSPKQGADGYTF	TGTGCCAGCAGCCCGAAACAGGGGGCCGATGGCTACACCTTC
TRBV5-8	.	TRBJ1-2	.	CASSLGGMVYGYTF	TGTGCCAGCAGCTTGGGGGGGATGGTCTATGGCTACACCTTC
TRBV29-1	.	TRBJ2-1	.	CSVRYNEQFF	TGCAGCGTTCGGTACAATGAGCAGTTCTTC
TRBV5-4	.	TRBJ2-5	.	CASSPGQTYQETQYF	TGTGCCAGCAGCCCTGGACAGACTTACCAAGAGACCCAGTACTTC
TRBV10-2	.	TRBJ2-1	.	CASSGGRGEVNEQFF	TGCGCCAGCAGTGGGGGTCGAGGAGAAGTTAATGAGCAGTTCTTC
TRBV7-2	TRBD1	TRBJ2-5	.	CASSLFRGIETQYF	TGTGCCAGCAGCTTATTCAGGGGGATAGAGACCCAGTACTTC
TRBV27	.	TRBJ2-1	.	CASRHLGGGYNEQFF	TGTGCCAGCAGACACCTGGGCGGTGGGTACAATGAGCAGTTCTTC
TRBV27	TRBD1	TRBJ2-7	.	CASSHRDRAGEQYF	TGTGCCAGCAGCCATCGGGACAGGGCCGGCGAGCAGTACTTC
TRBV19	TRBD1	TRBJ2-7	.	CASSARDSYREQYF	TGTGCCAGTAGTGCCCGGGACAGTTATCGCGAGCAGTACTTC
TRBV7-3	.	TRBJ2-1	once	CASSLDGSSYNEQFF	TGTGCCAGCAGCTTAGACGGGAGCTCCTACAATGAGCAGTTCTTC
TRBV19	.	TRBJ2-1	.	CASSTLRAFYNEQFF	TGTGCCAGTAGTACCCTACGGGCCTTCTACAATGAGCAGTTCTTC
TRBV7-2	TRBD1	TRBJ1-1	.	CASSLVGQGAGKGEAFF	TGTGCCAGCAGCTTAGTAGGACAGGGGGCGGGAAAGGGTGAAGCTTTCTTT
TRBV30	TRBD2	TRBJ2-5	.	CAWSPPGGKETQYF	TGTGCCTGGAGTCCGCCCGGGGGGAAAGAGACCCAGTACTTC
TRBV7-2	.	TRBJ1-5	.	CASSTHGGLGQPQHF	TGTGCCAGCAGCACGCATGGGGGCCTTGGGCAGCCCCAGCATTTT
TRBV5-1	TRBD1	TRBJ1-2	.	CASSITGGEYGYTF	TGCGCCAGCAGCATTACAGGGGGCGAATATGGCTACACCTTC
TRBV7-2	.	TRBJ1-4	once	CASSLDRGFTEKLFF	TGTGCCAGCAGCTTAGACCGGGGGTTTACTGAAAAACTGTTTTTT
TRBV27	.	TRBJ2-7	.	CASSLSISGGGEQYF	TGTGCCAGCAGTTTATCCATTAGCGGAGGAGGGGAGCAGTACTTC
TRBV7-2	.	TRBJ2-1	.	CASSLMPRSEQFF	TGTGCCAGCAGCTTAATGCCCAGGAGTGAGCAGTTCTTC
TRBV7-9	TRBD1	TRBJ1-2	.	CASSSYYPDRAGGYTF	TGTGCCAGCAGCTCCTACTACCCGGACAGGGCCGGAGGCTACACCTTC
TRBV21-1	.	TRBJ2-7	.	CASSPSDRSYEQYF	TGTGCCAGCTCCCCATCCGACAGGTCCTACGAGCAGTACTTC
TRBV5-1	TRBD1	TRBJ2-7	.	CASSLAGTGSSEQYF	TGCGCCAGCAGCTTGGCCGGGACAGGGTCCAGCGAGCAGTACTTC
TRBV27	TRBD1	TRBJ2-2	.	CASNGQGRFGGELFF	TGTGCCAGCAACGGACAGGGGCGCTTTGGCGGGGAGCTGTTTTTT
TRBV18	.	TRBJ2-2	few	CASSPGAMNTGELFF	TGTGCCAGCTCACCAGGGGCCATGAACACCGGGGAGCTGTTTTTT